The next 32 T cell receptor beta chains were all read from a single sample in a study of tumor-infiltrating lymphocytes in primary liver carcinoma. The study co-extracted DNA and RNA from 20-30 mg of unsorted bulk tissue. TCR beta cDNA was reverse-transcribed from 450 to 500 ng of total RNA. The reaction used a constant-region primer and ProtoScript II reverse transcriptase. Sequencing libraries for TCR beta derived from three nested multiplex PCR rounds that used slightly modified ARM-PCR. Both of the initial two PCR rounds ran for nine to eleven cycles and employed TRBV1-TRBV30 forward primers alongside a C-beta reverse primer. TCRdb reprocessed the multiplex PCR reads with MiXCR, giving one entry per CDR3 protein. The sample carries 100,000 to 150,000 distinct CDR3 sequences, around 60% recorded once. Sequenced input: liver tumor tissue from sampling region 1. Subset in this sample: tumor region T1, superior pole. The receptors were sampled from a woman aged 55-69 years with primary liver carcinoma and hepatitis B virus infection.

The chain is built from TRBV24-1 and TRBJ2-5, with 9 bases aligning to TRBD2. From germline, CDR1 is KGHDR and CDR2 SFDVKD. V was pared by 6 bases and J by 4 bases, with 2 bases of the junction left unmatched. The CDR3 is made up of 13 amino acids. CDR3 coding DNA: TGTGCCACCAGTCTTAGCGGGAGAGAGACCCAGTACTTC. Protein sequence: CATSLSGRETQYF.

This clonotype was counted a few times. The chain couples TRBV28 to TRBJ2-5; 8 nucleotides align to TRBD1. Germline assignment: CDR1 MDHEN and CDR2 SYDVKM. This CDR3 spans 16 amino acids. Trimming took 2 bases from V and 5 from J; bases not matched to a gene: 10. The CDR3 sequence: CASSLADRGVRETQYF. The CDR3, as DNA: TGTGCCAGCAGTTTAGCAGACAGGGGAGTTCGGGAGACCCAGTACTTC.

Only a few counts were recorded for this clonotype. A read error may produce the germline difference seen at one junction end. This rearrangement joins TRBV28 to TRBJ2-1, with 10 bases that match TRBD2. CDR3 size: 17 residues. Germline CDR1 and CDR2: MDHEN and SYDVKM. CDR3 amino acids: CASSPGRSSGRYNKQFF. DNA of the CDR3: TGTGCCAGCAGTCCTGGCCGTAGTAGCGGGAGGTACAATAAGCAGTTCTTC. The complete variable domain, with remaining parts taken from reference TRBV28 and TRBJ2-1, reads DVKVTQSSRYLVKRTGEKVFLECVQDMDHENMFWYRQDPGLGLRLIYFSYDVKMKEKGDIPEGYSVSREKKERFSLILESASTNQTSMYLCASSPGRSSGRYNKQFFGPGTRLTVL.

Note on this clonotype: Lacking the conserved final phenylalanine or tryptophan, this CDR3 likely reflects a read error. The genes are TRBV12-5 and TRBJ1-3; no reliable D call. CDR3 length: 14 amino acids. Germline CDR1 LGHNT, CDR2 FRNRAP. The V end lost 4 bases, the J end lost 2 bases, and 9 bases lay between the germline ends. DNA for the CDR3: TGTGCTAGTGGTTCTCAGAGCCCTGGAAACACCATATATTTA. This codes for CASGSQSPGNTIYL.

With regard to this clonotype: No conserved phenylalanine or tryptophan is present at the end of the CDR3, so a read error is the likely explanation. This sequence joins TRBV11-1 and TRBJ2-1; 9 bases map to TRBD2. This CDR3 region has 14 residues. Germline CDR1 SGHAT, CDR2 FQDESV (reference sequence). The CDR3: CASSDGLALYDQFS. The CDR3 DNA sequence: TGTGCCAGCAGCGACGGACTAGCGCTCTATGATCAGTTCTCC.

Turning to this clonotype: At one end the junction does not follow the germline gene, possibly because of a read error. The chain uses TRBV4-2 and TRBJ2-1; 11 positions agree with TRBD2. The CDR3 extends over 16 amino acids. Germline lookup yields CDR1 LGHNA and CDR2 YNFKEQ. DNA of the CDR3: TGTGCCAGCAGCCAAGAGGGGACTAGCGGTTACAATGTGCAGTTCTTC. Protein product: CASSQEGTSGYNVQFF.

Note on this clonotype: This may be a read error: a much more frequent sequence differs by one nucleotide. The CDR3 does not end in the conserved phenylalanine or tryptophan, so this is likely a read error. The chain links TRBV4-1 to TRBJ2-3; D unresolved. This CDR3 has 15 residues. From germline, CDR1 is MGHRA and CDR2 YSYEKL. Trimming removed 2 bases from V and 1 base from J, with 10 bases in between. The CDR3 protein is CASSQSGARTDTQYL. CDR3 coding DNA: TGCGCCAGCAGCCAAAGTGGAGCCCGCACAGATACGCAGTATTTG.

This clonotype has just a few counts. This chain's CDR3 is CASSSAGGPVAYEQYF. Written as DNA, the CDR3 is TGTGCCAGCAGTTCGGCGGGAGGGCCAGTGGCCTACGAGCAGTACTTC. This rearrangement joins TRBV28 to TRBJ2-7; 9 nucleotides agree with TRBD2. Germline CDR1 and CDR2: MDHEN and SYDVKM. This CDR3 has 16 residues. J was trimmed by 2 bases and V by 4 bases; bases with no gene match: 9.

The CDR3 reads CGSSLAGRQPQHF. CDR3 bases: TGTGGCAGTAGTTTGGCGGGTCGGCAGCCCCAGCATTTT. The genes are TRBV12-3 or TRBV12-4 and TRBJ1-5; D is unclear. This CDR3 is 13 amino acids long.

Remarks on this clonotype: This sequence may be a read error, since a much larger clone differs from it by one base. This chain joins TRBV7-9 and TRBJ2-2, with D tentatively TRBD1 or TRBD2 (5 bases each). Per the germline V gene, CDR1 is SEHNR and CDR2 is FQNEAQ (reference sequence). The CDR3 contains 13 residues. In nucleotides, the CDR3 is TGTGCCAACAGCTTAACAGGAGGCGGGGAGCTGTTTTTT. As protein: CANSLTGGGELFF.

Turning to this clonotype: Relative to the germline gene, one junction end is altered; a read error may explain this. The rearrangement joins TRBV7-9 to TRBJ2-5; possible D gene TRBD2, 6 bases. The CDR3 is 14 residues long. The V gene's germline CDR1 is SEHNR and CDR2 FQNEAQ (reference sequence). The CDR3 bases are TGTGCCAGCAGCTCCGGGACTCAACAAGAGACCCTGTACTTC. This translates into CASSSGTQQETLYF. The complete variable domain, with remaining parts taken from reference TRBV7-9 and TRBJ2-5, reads DTGVSQNPRHKITKRGQNVTFRCDPISEHNRLYWYRQTLGQGPEFLTYFQNEAQLEKSRLLSDRFSAERPKGSFSTLEIQRTEQGDSAMYLCASSSGTQQETLYFGPGTRLLVL.

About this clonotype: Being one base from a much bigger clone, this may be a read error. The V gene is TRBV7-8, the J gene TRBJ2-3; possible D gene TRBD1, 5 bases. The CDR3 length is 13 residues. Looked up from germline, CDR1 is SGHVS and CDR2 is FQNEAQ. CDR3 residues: CANRWLSTDTQYF. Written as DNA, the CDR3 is TGTGCTAACAGGTGGCTTAGCACAGATACGCAGTATTTT.

The CDR3 reads CATSPGGYPEAFF. The CDR3 coding sequence is TGTGCCACCAGCCCAGGGGGTTACCCCGAAGCTTTCTTT. The gene calls are TRBV15 and TRBJ1-1, with 7 bases lining up with TRBD1. In germline, CDR1 is LNHNV, CDR2 YYDKDF (reference sequence). The V and J ends lost 5 bases and 8 bases, in that order; junction bases with no gene match: 8. CDR3 size: 13 residues.

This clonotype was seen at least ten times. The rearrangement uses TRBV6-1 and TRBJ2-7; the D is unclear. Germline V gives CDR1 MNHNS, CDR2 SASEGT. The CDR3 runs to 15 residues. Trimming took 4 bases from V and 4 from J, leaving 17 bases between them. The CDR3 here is CASSGPWEAVYEQYF. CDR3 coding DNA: TGTGCCAGCAGTGGACCTTGGGAAGCTGTGTACGAGCAGTACTTC.

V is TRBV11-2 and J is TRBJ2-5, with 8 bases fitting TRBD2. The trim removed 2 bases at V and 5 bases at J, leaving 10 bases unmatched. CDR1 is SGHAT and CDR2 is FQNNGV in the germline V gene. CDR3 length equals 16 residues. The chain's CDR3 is CASSLFEKREPETQYF. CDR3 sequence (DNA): TGTGCCAGCAGCTTATTTGAGAAGCGGGAGCCGGAGACCCAGTACTTC.

The CDR3 bases are TGTGCCAGCAGTTACTCCGGCAGGGGGCCTGGCTACACCTTC. Translation gives CASSYSGRGPGYTF. This rearrangement joins TRBV6-2 or TRBV6-3 to TRBJ1-2; 8 bases fit TRBD1. The trim removed 0 bases at V and 7 bases at J, leaving 4 bases unmatched. This CDR3 has 14 residues. Germline V lookup: CDR1 MNHEY, CDR2 SVGEGT.

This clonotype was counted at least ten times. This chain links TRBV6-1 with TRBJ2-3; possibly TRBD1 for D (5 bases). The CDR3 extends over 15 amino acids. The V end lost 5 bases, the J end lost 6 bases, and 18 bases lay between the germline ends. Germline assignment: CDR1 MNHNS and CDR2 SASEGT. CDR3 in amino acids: CASSLQKGAADTQYF. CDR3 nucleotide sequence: TGTGCCAGCAGTCTACAGAAAGGGGCAGCGGATACGCAGTATTTT.

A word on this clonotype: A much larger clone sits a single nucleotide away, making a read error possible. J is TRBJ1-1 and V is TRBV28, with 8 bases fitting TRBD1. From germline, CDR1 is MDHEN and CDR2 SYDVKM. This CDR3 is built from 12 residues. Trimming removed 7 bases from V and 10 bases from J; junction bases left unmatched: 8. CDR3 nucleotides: TGTGCCAGCACCGCCCGGACAGGGCCAGCTTTCTTT. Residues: CASTARTGPAFF.

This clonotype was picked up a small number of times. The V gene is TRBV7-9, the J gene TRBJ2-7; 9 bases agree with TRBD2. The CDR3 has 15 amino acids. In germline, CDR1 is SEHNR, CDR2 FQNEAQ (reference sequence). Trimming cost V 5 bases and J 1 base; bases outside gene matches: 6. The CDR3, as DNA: TGTGCCAGCAGCAGCTTCGCGGGAGGGTCCTACGAGCAGTACTTC. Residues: CASSSFAGGSYEQYF.

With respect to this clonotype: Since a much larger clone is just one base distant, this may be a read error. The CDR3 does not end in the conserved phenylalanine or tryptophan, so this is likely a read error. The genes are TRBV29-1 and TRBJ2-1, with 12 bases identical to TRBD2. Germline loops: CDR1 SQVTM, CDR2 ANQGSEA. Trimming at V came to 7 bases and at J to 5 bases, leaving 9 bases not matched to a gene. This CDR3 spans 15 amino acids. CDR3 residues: CSAERLAGEDNEQFS. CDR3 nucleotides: TGCAGCGCCGAACGACTAGCGGGAGAGGACAATGAGCAGTTCTCC.

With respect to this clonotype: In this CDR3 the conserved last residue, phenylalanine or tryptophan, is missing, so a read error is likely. CDR3 sequence (DNA): TGTGCCAGCAGCTTAGGTCGGGGCTTTAGCTTGGAGCAGTACCTC. It specifies CASSLGRGFSLEQYL. V and J are TRBV11-3 and TRBJ2-7, with D perhaps assigned TRBD1 or TRBD2 (5 bases each). Trimming stripped 1 base from V and 7 bases from J, with 17 bases between. Germline assignment: CDR1 SGHNT and CDR2 YENEEA. This CDR3 has 15 amino acids.

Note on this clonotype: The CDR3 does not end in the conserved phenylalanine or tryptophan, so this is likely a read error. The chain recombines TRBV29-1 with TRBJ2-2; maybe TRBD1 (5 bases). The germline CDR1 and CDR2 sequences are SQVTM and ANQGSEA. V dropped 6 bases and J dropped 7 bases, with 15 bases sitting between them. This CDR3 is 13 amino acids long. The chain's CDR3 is CSVMGLSGGELFI. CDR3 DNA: TGCAGCGTCATGGGGCTCTCGGGCGGGGAGCTGTTTATT.

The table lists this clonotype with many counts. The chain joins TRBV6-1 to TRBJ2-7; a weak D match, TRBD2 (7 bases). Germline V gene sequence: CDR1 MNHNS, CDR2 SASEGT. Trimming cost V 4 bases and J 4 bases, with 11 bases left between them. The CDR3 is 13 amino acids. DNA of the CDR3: TGTGCCAGCAGTGCGGGGGGCGGGTACGAGCAGTACTTC. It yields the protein CASSAGGGYEQYF.

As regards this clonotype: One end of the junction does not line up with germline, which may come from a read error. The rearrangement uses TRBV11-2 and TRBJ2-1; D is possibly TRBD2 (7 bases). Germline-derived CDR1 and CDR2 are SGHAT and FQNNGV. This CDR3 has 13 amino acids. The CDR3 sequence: CVSRWTRGAEQFF. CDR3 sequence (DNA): TGTGTCAGCAGGTGGACTAGGGGGGCAGAGCAGTTCTTC.

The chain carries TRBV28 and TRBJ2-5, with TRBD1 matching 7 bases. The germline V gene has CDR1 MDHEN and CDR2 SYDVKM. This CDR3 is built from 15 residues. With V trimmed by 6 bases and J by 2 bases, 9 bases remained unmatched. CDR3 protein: CASSSLTGKQETQYF. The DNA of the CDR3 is TGTGCCAGCAGCTCACTGACAGGGAAGCAAGAGACCCAGTACTTC.

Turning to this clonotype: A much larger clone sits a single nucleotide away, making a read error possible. The CDR3 is CASSFRGFGNTIYF. CDR3 bases: TGTGCCAGCAGCTTCAGGGGTTTTGGAAACACCATATATTTT. The rearrangement uses TRBV11-1 and TRBJ1-3, with a weak D call TRBD1 (6 bases). The CDR3 contains 14 residues. In germline, CDR1 is SGHAT, CDR2 FQDESV (reference sequence). V lost 3 bases, J lost 3 bases, and 9 bases lay in between.

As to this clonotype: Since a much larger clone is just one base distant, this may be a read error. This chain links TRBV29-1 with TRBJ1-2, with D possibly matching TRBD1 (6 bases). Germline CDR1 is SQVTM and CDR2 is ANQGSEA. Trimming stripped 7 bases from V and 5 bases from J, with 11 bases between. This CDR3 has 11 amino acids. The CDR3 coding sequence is TGCAGCGGTTGGACAGATTATGGCTACACCTTC. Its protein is CSGWTDYGYTF.

DNA for the CDR3: TGTGCCAGCAGTCTGGGACAGGCTGAACGGGAGACCCAGTACTTC. Residues: CASSLGQAERETQYF. V gene TRBV28 combines with J gene TRBJ2-5, with 8 bases that match TRBD1. Losses at the gene ends were 5 bases for V and 5 bases for J; bases not matched to a gene: 10. The CDR3 covers 15 residues. The germline CDR1 and CDR2 sequences are MDHEN and SYDVKM.

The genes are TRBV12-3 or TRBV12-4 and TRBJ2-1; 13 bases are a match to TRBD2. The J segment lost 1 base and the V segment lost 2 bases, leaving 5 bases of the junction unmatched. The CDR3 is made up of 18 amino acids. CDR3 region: CASSLLTSGRPSYNEQFF. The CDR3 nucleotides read TGTGCCAGCAGTTTATTGACTAGCGGGAGGCCGTCCTACAATGAGCAGTTCTTC.

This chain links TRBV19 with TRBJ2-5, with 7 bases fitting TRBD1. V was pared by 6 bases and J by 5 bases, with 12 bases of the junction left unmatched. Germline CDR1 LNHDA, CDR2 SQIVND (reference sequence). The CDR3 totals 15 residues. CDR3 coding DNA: TGTGCCAGTAGCCATCGGACAGGAATTATGGAGACCCAGTACTTC. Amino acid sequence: CASSHRTGIMETQYF.

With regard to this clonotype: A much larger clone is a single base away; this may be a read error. For the CDR3, the DNA is TGCAGCCTTGAAGGCAGGGAAGTAGCTTTCTTT. Translation gives CSLEGREVAFF. The V and J genes are TRBV29-1 and TRBJ1-1; perhaps TRBD1 as D (5 bases). The germline gives CDR1 SQVTM, CDR2 ANQGSEA. The length of the CDR3 is 11 residues.

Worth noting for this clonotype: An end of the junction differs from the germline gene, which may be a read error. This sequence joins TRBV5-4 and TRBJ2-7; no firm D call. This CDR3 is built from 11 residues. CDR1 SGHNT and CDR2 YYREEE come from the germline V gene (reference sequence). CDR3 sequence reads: CTSSLAGEQYF. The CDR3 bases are TGTACCAGCAGCTTGGCCGGAGAGCAGTACTTC.